The rows below give T cell receptor beta chains drawn from one sample of a study of shared clonotypes between healthy human individuals. TCRdb keeps only in-frame clones here, not all; method: immunoSEQ multiplex PCR. The data show about 1.1 million clones, with approximately 80% seen just once and around 0.47% held by the top ten. Sequences were obtained from memory CD4+ T cells from PBMCs. All receptors derive from a man aged 18 to 35 in good health. Some clones in this sample may be carry-over from other donors' samples. CDR3s include the opening cysteine and the closing phenylalanine or tryptophan. The D gene is left open where the match is weak. Clone sizes are given selectively: once, few, many, or a class where the clone is expanded.

CASAGIRGAYNEQFF	TGTGCCAGCGCGGGAATACGGGGGGCGTACAATGAGCAGTTCTTC	.	TRBJ2-1	.	TRBV7-2
CASSASGSTNEQFF	TGTGCCAGCAGTGCCTCGGGCAGTACCAATGAGCAGTTCTTC	.	TRBJ2-1	.	TRBV2
CASSSVEPGGYTF	TGTGCCAGCAGTTCCGTGGAACCGGGTGGCTACACCTTC	.	TRBJ1-2	.	TRBV28
CASSLRQGADGYTF	TGTGCCAGCAGCCTCAGACAGGGGGCGGATGGCTACACCTTC	.	TRBJ1-2	TRBD1	TRBV6-6
CASSHRGNQPQHF	TGTGCCAGTAGTCACAGGGGGAATCAGCCCCAGCATTTT	.	TRBJ1-5	TRBD1	TRBV19
CASRGARNEQFF	TGTGCCAGTAGGGGGGCGCGGAATGAGCAGTTCTTC	.	TRBJ2-1	.	TRBV9
CASSIRDLGNTIYF	TGCGCCAGCAGCATACGGGACCTTGGAAACACCATATATTTT	.	TRBJ1-3	.	TRBV5-1
CASSVGWTGSYEQYF	TGTGCCAGCAGCGTAGGGTGGACAGGGTCCTACGAGCAGTACTTC	.	TRBJ2-7	TRBD1	TRBV9
CASSSGEGIQYF	TGTGCCAGCAGCTCGGGAGAAGGCATTCAGTACTTC	.	TRBJ2-4	.	TRBV7-9
CASSSGQGNEKLFF	TGTGCCAGCAGCTCCGGACAGGGGAATGAAAAACTGTTTTTT	once	TRBJ1-4	TRBD1	TRBV7-8
CAWTRGSGNYGYTF	TGTGCCTGGACCAGAGGGAGCGGGAACTATGGCTACACCTTC	few	TRBJ1-2	.	TRBV30
CASSLEGQGPGNVQFF	TGCGCCAGCAGCTTGGAGGGGCAGGGGCCAGGGAACGTGCAGTTCTTC	many	TRBJ2-1	.	TRBV5-1
CASTPLATNSEQYF	TGTGCCAGCACTCCCCTAGCAACCAACAGCGAGCAGTACTTC	.	TRBJ2-7	.	TRBV7-9
CASSRYDREVNEQYF	TGTGCCAGCAGCCGCTATGACAGGGAGGTCAACGAGCAGTACTTC	.	TRBJ2-7	.	TRBV9
CASSPDPRNYGYTF	TGTGCCAGCAGCCCGGACCCCCGAAACTATGGCTACACCTTC	.	TRBJ1-2	.	TRBV9
CASSDGAGEAFF	TGTGCCAGCAGTGATGGGGCTGGTGAAGCTTTCTTT	.	TRBJ1-1	.	TRBV27
CASSFLLGAFGYTF	TGTGCCAGCAGTTTCCTACTTGGGGCGTTTGGCTACACCTTC	.	TRBJ1-2	.	TRBV28
CASRSGELTYEQYF	TGTGCCAGCAGGTCAGGGGAATTGACCTACGAGCAGTACTTC	.	TRBJ2-7	.	TRBV28
CASRFSATDTQYF	TGTGCCAGCAGGTTTAGCGCCACAGATACGCAGTATTTT	.	TRBJ2-3	.	TRBV4-2
CASSLGVGMNTEAFF	TGTGCCAGCAGCTTAGGGGTCGGAATGAACACTGAAGCTTTCTTT	few	TRBJ1-1	.	TRBV7-2
CAIAGQGDSPLHF	TGTGCCATCGCGGGGCAAGGGGACTCACCCCTCCACTTT	.	TRBJ1-6	.	TRBV10-3
CATLSGGYNEQFF	TGTGCCACCCTTAGCGGGGGTTACAATGAGCAGTTCTTC	.	TRBJ2-1	TRBD2	TRBV6-6
CASRNRVLNQPQHF	TGTGCCAGCAGAAACAGGGTCTTGAATCAGCCCCAGCATTTT	.	TRBJ1-5	.	TRBV5-4
CASSFRGEETQYF	TGTGCCAGCAGCTTCAGGGGCGAAGAGACCCAGTACTTC	.	TRBJ2-5	.	TRBV5-4
CASSPGRDQPQHF	TGTGCCAGCTCACCCGGCAGGGATCAGCCCCAGCATTTT	.	TRBJ1-5	.	TRBV18
CASSLNPRGSGANVLTF	TGTGCCAGCAGCTTAAATCCTCGGGGGTCTGGGGCCAACGTCCTGACTTTC	.	TRBJ2-6	.	TRBV7-3